This T cell receptor (beta chain) was observed in a study of cytomegalovirus exposure and HLA in healthy donors. PCR employed 60 Vbeta and 13 Jbeta primers. In the source study's methods: Counted up in a later analysis, unique TCR beta chains came to 65 million to 100 million, with about 10 million shared. Assay used: immunoSEQ multiplex PCR; TCRdb lists only in-frame clones, some missing. V and J calls and clone size are copied from that table; D and trimming were computed from the DNA. The sample records about 190,000 clones, roughly three quarters being singletons. V shed 5 bases, J shed 4 bases, and the junction held 10 bases outside the gene matches. This CDR3 spans 16 amino acids. The V gene's germline CDR1 is LNHDA and CDR2 SQIVND (reference sequence). Broader study findings: The listing of some 170 TCR beta chains classed them as cytomegalovirus-associated. The only immune exposure information that was available was CMV serostatus.

Donors consisted of healthy bone marrow donors. Concerning this clone: No antigen is known for it.

The sample taken for sequencing was PBMCs. This sequence originates from a young woman in good health and CMV-seronegative. The chain employs TRBV19 and TRBJ1-5; TRBD1 matches 8 bases. Here the CDR3 reads CASSLHARDRNQPQHF. Written as DNA, the CDR3 is TGTGCCAGTAGTCTCCACGCCAGGGACAGGAATCAGCCCCAGCATTTT.